These 20 T cell receptor beta chains share one sample of origin, sequenced in a study of OX40 agonist ivuxolimab in advanced cancers. Clones were read by immunoSEQ multiplex PCR, and TCRdb kept only the in-frame ones, dropping some. The table has 100,000 or so clones, around 95% seen once; the top ten hold 2%. The material sequenced was CD4+ or CD8+ T cells sorted from blood, taken in a trial of the OX40 agonist ivuxolimab. The receptors stem from an adult with an advanced solid tumor such as melanoma, head and neck, liver or kidney cancer.

The chain employs TRBV11-2 and TRBJ2-7; 7 bases match TRBD1. The CDR3 is 14 amino acids. J gave up 6 bases and V 1 base, and 6 bases lay outside the gene matches. Germline values: CDR1 SGHAT, CDR2 FQNNGV. The CDR3 DNA reads as TGTGCCAGCAGCTTAGGGACAGGTGGGACCGAGCAGTACTTC. This translates into CASSLGTGGTEQYF.

The rearrangement joins TRBV27 to TRBJ2-5; D ambiguous. The germline V and J ends were trimmed by 8 bases and 0 bases, with 4 bases remaining between them. The CDR3 is 11 amino acids. Germline assignment: CDR1 MNHEY and CDR2 SMNVEV (reference sequence). The CDR3 DNA reads TGTGCCAGCCAGTACCAAGAGACCCAGTACTTC. It is translated as CASQYQETQYF.

The V gene is TRBV4-1, the J gene TRBJ1-1; D gene unclear. V gave up 4 bases and J gave up 0 bases, with 12 bases separating them. Germline V gene data show CDR1 as MGHRA and CDR2 as YSYEKL. This CDR3 comprises 15 residues. The chain's CDR3 is CASSLLSDLNTEAFF. CDR3 DNA: TGCGCCAGCAGCCTCCTGAGTGACCTGAACACTGAAGCTTTCTTT.

The chain recombines TRBV29-1 with TRBJ1-2; D is unresolved. V was shortened by 6 bases and J by 5 bases, with 10 bases between the two germline ends. Germline V gene lookup returns CDR1 SQVTM and CDR2 ANQGSEA. This CDR3 is built from 11 residues. The CDR3 region is CSVDDIYGYTF. CDR3 DNA sequence: TGCAGCGTCGACGACATATATGGCTACACCTTC.

This chain links TRBV6-5 with TRBJ1-5; no reliable D call. Germline V gene sequence: CDR1 MNHEY, CDR2 SVGAGI. The ends were cut back, 5 bases at V and 4 bases at J, with 9 bases in the middle. The CDR3 consists of 13 residues. The CDR3 loop reads CASSLGKNQPQHF. In nucleotides, the CDR3 is TGTGCCAGCAGTCTAGGGAAAAATCAGCCCCAGCATTTT.

V usage is TRBV10-3 and J usage is TRBJ2-3; D unresolved. Trimming stripped 1 base from V and 5 bases from J, with 4 bases between. This CDR3 has 12 amino acids. The germline gives CDR1 ENHRY, CDR2 SYGVKD. The CDR3 DNA follows: TGTGCCATCAGTGAGTACGGAGATACGCAGTATTTT. Protein: CAISEYGDTQYF.

The chain links TRBV28 to TRBJ2-5, with TRBD1 matching over 9 bases. Trimming at V came to 3 bases and at J to 0 bases, leaving 2 bases not matched to a gene. CDR1 and CDR2 from the germline V gene are MDHEN and SYDVKM. CDR3 length equals 15 residues. The CDR3 loop reads CASSFDRGYQETQYF. DNA of the CDR3: TGTGCCAGCAGTTTCGACAGGGGGTACCAAGAGACCCAGTACTTC. The variable domain in full, completed from reference TRBV28 and TRBJ2-5, reads DVKVTQSSRYLVKRTGEKVFLECVQDMDHENMFWYRQDPGLGLRLIYFSYDVKMKEKGDIPEGYSVSREKKERFSLILESASTNQTSMYLCASSFDRGYQETQYFGPGTRLLVL.

The chain carries TRBV5-4 and TRBJ2-1, with D uncertain. The V gene lost 6 bases and the J gene lost 0 bases, with 13 bases spanning the gap. The CDR3 length is 15 residues. Looked up from germline, CDR1 is SGHNT and CDR2 is YYREEE (reference sequence). The CDR3 reads CASNELVSSYNEQFF. The CDR3 nucleotides read TGTGCCAGCAACGAGCTAGTGAGCTCCTACAATGAGCAGTTCTTC.

V gene TRBV2 combines with J gene TRBJ2-7; 15 bases line up with TRBD2. The germline CDR1 and CDR2 sequences are SNHLY and FYNNEI. The CDR3 extends over 19 amino acids. The junction had 6 bases not matched to a gene; V was cut back by 0 bases and J by 0 bases. The DNA for the CDR3 is TGTGCCAGCAGTGAAGCGGAGGGGACTAGCGGGAGGAGCTCCTACGAGCAGTACTTC. It yields the protein CASSEAEGTSGRSSYEQYF. The full variable domain, in which reference TRBV2 and TRBJ2-7 provide the parts outside the CDR3, is EPEVTQTPSHQVTQMGQEVILRCVPISNHLYFYWYRQILGQKVEFLVSFYNNEISEKSEIFDDQFSVERPDGSNFTLKIRSTKLEDSAMYFCASSEAEGTSGRSSYEQYFGPGTRLTVT.

The V call is TRBV23-1, the J call TRBJ1-5; a possible D gene is TRBD1 (5 bases). TRBV23-1 is an open reading frame, and its role is uncertain. V gave up 9 bases and J gave up 7 bases, with 19 bases separating them. This CDR3 is 14 amino acids long. CDR3 bases: TGCGCCAGTACAATAAGGCGAGGGGAACAGCCCCAGCATTTT. As protein: CASTIRRGEQPQHF.

The chain is built from TRBV5-6 and TRBJ1-6; the D gene is possibly TRBD1 (5 bases). Trimming cost V 3 bases and J 0 bases, with 10 bases left between them. CDR3 length: 16 residues. Germline CDR1 reads SGHDT; CDR2 reads YYEEEE. CDR3 in DNA: TGTGCCAGCAGCTCGGGACGGAGCTCCTATAATTCACCCCTCCACTTT. It encodes CASSSGRSSYNSPLHF.

The chain recombines TRBV6-1 with TRBJ1-2; 7 bases align to TRBD1. Germline trimming cut 2 bases from V and 7 bases from J; bases unmatched to any gene: 4. Germline V gene data show CDR1 as MNHNS and CDR2 as SASEGT. This CDR3 has 13 residues. CDR3 sequence (DNA): TGTGCCAGCAGTGAACGGACAGGCCCTGGCTACACCTTC. This gives the protein CASSERTGPGYTF.

The chain recombines TRBV7-9 with TRBJ1-2; the D is unclear. This CDR3 contains 15 residues. V dropped 1 base and J dropped 0 bases, with 9 bases sitting between them. Per the germline V gene, CDR1 is SEHNR and CDR2 is FQNEAQ (reference sequence). The CDR3 region has the DNA TGTGCCAGCAGCTTAGTACAGCAAGCTAACTATGGCTACACCTTC. Protein product: CASSLVQQANYGYTF.

J is TRBJ2-2 and V is TRBV28; a weak D match, TRBD1 (6 bases). Germline-derived CDR1 and CDR2 are MDHEN and SYDVKM. Trimming took off 5 bases at V and 6 bases at J, with 13 bases between the two ends. There are 14 residues in the CDR3. The DNA for the CDR3 is TGTGCCAGCAGTATCTTAGAGGGGGCCGGGGAGCTGTTTTTT. Its protein is CASSILEGAGELFF.

The J gene is TRBJ1-1, the V gene TRBV19; tentative D call: TRBD1 (5 bases). CDR1 is LNHDA and CDR2 is SQIVND in the germline V gene (reference sequence). Trimming took 1 base from V and 6 from J, leaving 9 bases between them. The length of the CDR3 is 13 residues. CDR3 sequence (DNA): TGTGCCAGTAGTATAGGACTGGGGGCTGAAGCTTTCTTT. Translating gives CASSIGLGAEAFF.

The chain recombines TRBV30 with TRBJ2-2, with TRBD2 identical over 7 bases. J lost 6 bases, V lost 3 bases, and 4 bases had no gene match. Germline V gives CDR1 GTSNPN, CDR2 SVGIG (reference sequence). The CDR3 spans 13 residues. CDR3 loop: CAWSGGMAGELFF. CDR3 sequence (DNA): TGTGCCTGGAGCGGGGGGATGGCCGGGGAGCTGTTTTTT.

The V gene is TRBV14, the J gene TRBJ2-2; tentatively, D is TRBD1 (5 bases). Trimming pared 0 bases from V and 3 bases from J, leaving 11 bases between. CDR3 length: 16 amino acids. Germline V gene sequence: CDR1 SGHDN, CDR2 FVKESK. The CDR3 DNA follows: TGTGCCAGCAGCCAAGATGGGGCCAGCTACACCGGGGAGCTGTTTTTT. This encodes CASSQDGASYTGELFF.

V usage is TRBV27 and J usage is TRBJ2-1, with 9 positions matching TRBD2. The CDR3 runs to 14 residues. J lost 5 bases, V lost 2 bases, and 1 base had no gene match. Germline loops: CDR1 MNHEY, CDR2 SMNVEV (reference sequence). The CDR3 bases are TGTGCCAGCAGTTTAGCGGGGGGGAACAATGAGCAGTTCTTC. Residues: CASSLAGGNNEQFF.

The chain combines TRBV2 with TRBJ1-6, with D unresolved. Trimming took off 7 bases at V and 0 bases at J, with 13 bases between the two ends. The CDR3 extends over 16 amino acids. In germline, CDR1 is SNHLY, CDR2 FYNNEI. The CDR3 sequence is CASKEVGSSYNSPLHF. CDR3 bases: TGTGCCAGCAAAGAGGTTGGAAGCTCCTATAATTCACCCCTCCACTTT.

This chain uses TRBV2 with TRBJ1-1; D not resolved. The CDR3 contains 14 residues. Germline V gene lookup returns CDR1 SNHLY and CDR2 FYNNEI. V lost 5 bases and J lost 0, with 10 bases in between. The DNA for the CDR3 is TGTGCCAGCAGTTGGAAAGACGTGAACACTGAAGCTTTCTTT. The encoded protein is CASSWKDVNTEAFF. Full variable domain (missing parts from reference TRBV2 and TRBJ1-1): EPEVTQTPSHQVTQMGQEVILRCVPISNHLYFYWYRQILGQKVEFLVSFYNNEISEKSEIFDDQFSVERPDGSNFTLKIRSTKLEDSAMYFCASSWKDVNTEAFFGQGTRLTVV.